The rows below give T cell receptor beta chains drawn from one sample of a study of blood T cell repertoires in COVID-19. Using immunoSEQ multiplex PCR, the repertoire was profiled, and TCRdb retains in-frame clones only, with some absent. Altogether 150,000 to 250,000 clones are present, around 94% being singletons, with the ten largest covering roughly 0.76%. Sequencing input: peripheral blood. The receptors were gathered from a man aged 25-40 years with COVID-19, enrolled during active disease. The conserved cysteine and the conserved F or W are not part of the CDR3 here. Fields, in order: clone size, V gene, J gene, CDR3 protein. Clone size, where shown, is once, few, many, or a class for clones that have expanded.

size: NA; V: TRBV18; J: TRBJ1-4; CDR3: ASSQGTNEKLF
size: NA; V: TRBV7-9; J: TRBJ2-7; CDR3: AYPGDRSYEQY
size: NA; V: TRBV9; J: TRBJ2-5; CDR3: ASSVASGAYQETQY
size: once; V: TRBV6-5; J: TRBJ1-5; CDR3: ASCNTRTVAQPQH
size: NA; V: TRBV5-1; J: TRBJ1-2; CDR3: ASSSRLIYGYT
size: NA; V: TRBV10-2; J: TRBJ2-5; CDR3: ASSDPGTPGTQY
size: NA; V: TRBV10-2; J: TRBJ2-5; CDR3: ASSAGETQY
size: NA; V: TRBV6-1; J: TRBJ1-2; CDR3: ASSEGSYGYT
size: NA; V: TRBV6-1; J: TRBJ2-7; CDR3: ASSEPRQGGYEQY
size: NA; V: TRBV6-5; J: TRBJ1-1; CDR3: ASSYKNRNTEAF
size: once; V: TRBV19; J: TRBJ1-1; CDR3: ASASGTVNTEAF
size: NA; V: TRBV28; J: TRBJ1-1; CDR3: ASSRYRQGALLLTEAF
size: NA; V: TRBV6-6; J: TRBJ2-7; CDR3: ASSSPSSSYEQY
size: NA; V: TRBV6-6; J: TRBJ2-4; CDR3: ASSYTKGLGIQY
size: NA; V: TRBV19; J: TRBJ1-1; CDR3: ASSIVDRNTEAF
size: NA; V: TRBV4-2; J: TRBJ2-1; CDR3: ASSRSAGGTNNEQF
size: NA; V: TRBV5-6; J: TRBJ1-2; CDR3: ASSLRQERYGYT
size: once; V: TRBV7-2; J: TRBJ1-6; CDR3: ASSFGTEATSPLH
size: NA; V: TRBV7-3; J: TRBJ1-6; CDR3: ASSPTVGSPLH
size: NA; V: TRBV5-5; J: TRBJ2-1; CDR3: ASSSNWGLAGNEQF
size: NA; V: TRBV5-1; J: TRBJ2-3; CDR3: ASSLGRGGTDTQY
size: NA; V: TRBV2; J: TRBJ2-1; CDR3: ASIPGLAVYNEQF
size: NA; V: TRBV5-6; J: TRBJ1-6; CDR3: ASSLLVGSANNSPLH
size: once; V: TRBV9; J: TRBJ1-1; CDR3: ASSPRQEGSTEAF
size: NA; V: TRBV7-9; J: TRBJ2-3; CDR3: ASSPGRQRGPDTQY
size: NA; V: TRBV29-1; J: TRBJ1-1; CDR3: STQGRMNTEAF
size: few; V: TRBV5-1; J: TRBJ1-6; CDR3: ASSPGQGGNSPLH
size: NA; V: TRBV2; J: TRBJ1-5; CDR3: ASRIRDRENQPQH